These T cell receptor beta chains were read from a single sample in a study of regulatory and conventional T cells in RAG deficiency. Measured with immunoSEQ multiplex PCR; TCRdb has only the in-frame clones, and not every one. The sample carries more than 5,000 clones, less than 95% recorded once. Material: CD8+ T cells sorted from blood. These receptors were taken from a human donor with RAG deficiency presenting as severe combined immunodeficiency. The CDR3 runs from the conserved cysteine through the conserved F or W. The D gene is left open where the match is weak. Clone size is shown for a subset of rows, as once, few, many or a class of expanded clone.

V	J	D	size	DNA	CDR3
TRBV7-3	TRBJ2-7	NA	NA	TGTGCCAGCAGCTTAACAGGGGGCTACGAGCAGTACTTC	CASSLTGGYEQYF
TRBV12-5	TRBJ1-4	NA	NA	TGTGCTAGTGGTTTGGCGAAGGAAAAACTGTTTTTT	CASGLAKEKLFF
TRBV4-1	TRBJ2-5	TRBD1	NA	TGCGCCAGCAGCCAAGAGTTTGGGACAGGAATAGGGACCCAGTACTTC	CASSQEFGTGIGTQYF
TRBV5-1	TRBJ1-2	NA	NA	TGCGCCAGCAGCTTGGACAACTATGGCTACACCTTC	CASSLDNYGYTF
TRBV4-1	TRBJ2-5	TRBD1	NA	TGCGCCAGCAGCCAAGAATTTCTAGACAGGGGGCATGAGACCCAGTACTTC	CASSQEFLDRGHETQYF
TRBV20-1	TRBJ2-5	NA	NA	TGCAGTGCTAGAGCCCGGGAGACCCAGTACTTC	CSARARETQYF
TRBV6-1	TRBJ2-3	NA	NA	TGTGCCAGCGACGTCATTGAGGGAAGAGGGGATACGCAGTATTTT	CASDVIEGRGDTQYF
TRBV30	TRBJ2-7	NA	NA	TGTGCCTGGAGTGTGGACAGCTCCTACGAGCAGTACTTC	CAWSVDSSYEQYF
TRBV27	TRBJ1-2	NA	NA	TGTGCCAGCAGTCCCCTAGGTCGGGGCTACACCTTC	CASSPLGRGYTF
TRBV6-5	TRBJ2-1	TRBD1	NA	TGTGCCAGCAGCTGGACAGGGAACGCCAATGAGCAGTTCTTC	CASSWTGNANEQFF
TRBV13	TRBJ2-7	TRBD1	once	TGTGCCAGCAGCGACCGACAGGGGGCGAACTCCTACGAGCAGTACTTC	CASSDRQGANSYEQYF
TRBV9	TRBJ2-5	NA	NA	TGTGCCAGCAGCGTAGGAGAAGGGCAAGAGACCCAGTACTTC	CASSVGEGQETQYF
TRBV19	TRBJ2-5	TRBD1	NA	TGTGCCAGTAGTATAGGACAGGGACAGACCCAGTACTTC	CASSIGQGQTQYF
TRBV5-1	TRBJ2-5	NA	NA	TGCGCCAGCAGCCTAGGGTTTTTAGAGACCCAGTACTTC	CASSLGFLETQYF
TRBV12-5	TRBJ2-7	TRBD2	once	TGTGCTAGTGGTTTGACTAGCGGGACCTACGAGCAGTACTTC	CASGLTSGTYEQYF
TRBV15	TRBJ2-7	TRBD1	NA	TGTGCCACCAGCAGCCGGGACAGGGCCCTCGAGCAGTACTTC	CATSSRDRALEQYF
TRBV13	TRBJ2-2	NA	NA	TGTGCCAGCAGCTTCCGGGGAGCGCACACCGGGGAGCTGTTTTTT	CASSFRGAHTGELFF
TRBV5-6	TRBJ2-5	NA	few	TGTGCCAGCAGCTTGAAGGGGCAAGAGACCCAGTACTTC	CASSLKGQETQYF
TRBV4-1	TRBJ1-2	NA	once	TGCGCCAGCAGCCGCCGGGACGGATATGGCTACACCTTC	CASSRRDGYGYTF
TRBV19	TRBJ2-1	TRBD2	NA	TGTGCCAGTAGTATCGGACTAGCGGGGTACAATGAGCAGTTCTTC	CASSIGLAGYNEQFF
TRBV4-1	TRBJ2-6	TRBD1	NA	TGCGCCAGCAGCCAAGCGGACAGGAAAGGGGCCAACGTCCTGACTTTC	CASSQADRKGANVLTF
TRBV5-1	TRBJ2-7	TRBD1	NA	TGCGCCAGCACCACGCCGGACAGGGAAGCAGAGCAGTACTTC	CASTTPDREAEQYF
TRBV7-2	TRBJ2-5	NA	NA	TGTGCCAGCAGCTCAGGGACCCAGTACTTC	CASSSGTQYF
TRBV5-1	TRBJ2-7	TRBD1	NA	TGCGCCAGCAGCTTGGAGGGACAGGCCTACGAGCAGTACTTC	CASSLEGQAYEQYF
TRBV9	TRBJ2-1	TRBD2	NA	TGTGCCAGCAGCGTAAATCGGGAGGGAGGCTACAATGAGCAGTTCTTC	CASSVNREGGYNEQFF
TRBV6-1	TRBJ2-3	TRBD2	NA	TGTGCCAGCAGGGCTAGCGGCGTACTCACAGATACGCAGTATTTT	CASRASGVLTDTQYF
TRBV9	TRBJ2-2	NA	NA	TGTGCCAGCAGCGCACGACAGTCCACCGGGGAGCTGTTTTTT	CASSARQSTGELFF
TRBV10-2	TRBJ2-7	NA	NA	TGCGCCAGCAGTGAGTCTGAGTGGCAGGGTCCCTACGAGCAGTACTTC	CASSESEWQGPYEQYF
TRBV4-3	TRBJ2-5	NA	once	TGCGCCAGCAGCCAAGTATGGGTGGGGGAGACCCAGTACTTC	CASSQVWVGETQYF
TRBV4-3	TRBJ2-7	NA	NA	TGCGCCAGCAGCCAATTCTCCTGGTCCTCCTACGAGCAGTACTTC	CASSQFSWSSYEQYF
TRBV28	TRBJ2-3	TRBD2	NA	TGTGCCAGCAGTTTATGGGGAGCGGGAGGTGCCACAGATACGCAGTATTTT	CASSLWGAGGATDTQYF
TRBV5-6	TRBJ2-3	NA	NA	TGTGCCAGCAGCTTGGTAGTTGCAGATACGCAGTATTTT	CASSLVVADTQYF
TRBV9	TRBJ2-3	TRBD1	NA	TGTGCCAGCAGCCCCGGGACAGGGGCGCACACAGATACGCAGTATTTT	CASSPGTGAHTDTQYF
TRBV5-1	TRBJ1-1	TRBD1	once	TGCGCCAGCAACTTGAACAGGGGGGCGAACACTGAAGCTTTCTTT	CASNLNRGANTEAFF
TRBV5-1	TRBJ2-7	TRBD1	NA	TGCGCCAGCAGCTTGCTCCGGACAGGGGGCTACGAGCAGTACTTC	CASSLLRTGGYEQYF
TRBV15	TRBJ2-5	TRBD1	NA	TGTGCCACCAGCGGGACAGGGAGAGAGACCCAGTACTTC	CATSGTGRETQYF
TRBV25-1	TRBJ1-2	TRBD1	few	TGTGCCAGCAGTGACAGGGGGAATGGCTACACCTTC	CASSDRGNGYTF
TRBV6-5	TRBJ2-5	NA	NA	TGTGCCAGCAGTTACTCGGGACACCAAGAGACCCAGTACTTC	CASSYSGHQETQYF
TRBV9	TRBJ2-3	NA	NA	TGTGCCAGCAGCGTAGCTACAGGGACAGATACGCAGTATTTT	CASSVATGTDTQYF
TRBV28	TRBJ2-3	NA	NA	TGTGCCAGCAGTGGACGTCGGGACCCCTCGAGCACAGATACGCAGTATTTT	CASSGRRDPSSTDTQYF
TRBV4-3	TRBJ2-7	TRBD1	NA	TGCGCCAGCAGCCCGGGACAGGGGGCCTACGAGCAGTACTTC	CASSPGQGAYEQYF
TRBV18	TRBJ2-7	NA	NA	TGTGCCAGCTCGCCGGGACACGGTGGCTACGAGCAGTACTTC	CASSPGHGGYEQYF
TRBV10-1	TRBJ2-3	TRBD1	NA	TGCGCCAGCAGTGGAGAACAGGGGGCCAACACAGATACGCAGTATTTT	CASSGEQGANTDTQYF
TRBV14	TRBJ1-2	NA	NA	TGTGCCAGCAGCCGAGACATGAACTATGGCTACACCTTC	CASSRDMNYGYTF
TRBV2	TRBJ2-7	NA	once	TGTGCCAGCAGGGGTTACGAGCAGTACTTC	CASRGYEQYF
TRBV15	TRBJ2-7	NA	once	TGTGCCACCAGCAGAGACAGATCCTACGAGCAGTACTTC	CATSRDRSYEQYF